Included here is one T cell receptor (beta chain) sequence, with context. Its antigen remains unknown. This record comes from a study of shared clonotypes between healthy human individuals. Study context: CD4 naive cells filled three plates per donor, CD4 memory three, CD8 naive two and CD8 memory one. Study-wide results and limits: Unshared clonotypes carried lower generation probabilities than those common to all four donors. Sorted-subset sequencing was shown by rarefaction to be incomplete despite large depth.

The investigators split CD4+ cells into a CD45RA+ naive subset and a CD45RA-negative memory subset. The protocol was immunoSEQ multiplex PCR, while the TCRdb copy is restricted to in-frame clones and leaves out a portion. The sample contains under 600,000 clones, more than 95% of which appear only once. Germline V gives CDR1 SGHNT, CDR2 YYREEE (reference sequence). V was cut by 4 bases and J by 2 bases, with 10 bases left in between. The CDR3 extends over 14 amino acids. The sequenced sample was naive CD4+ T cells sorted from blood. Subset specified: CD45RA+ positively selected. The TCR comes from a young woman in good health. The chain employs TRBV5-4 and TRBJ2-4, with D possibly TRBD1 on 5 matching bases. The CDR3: CASSPDTSKNIQYF. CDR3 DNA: TGTGCCAGCAGCCCGGACACCTCCAAAAACATTCAGTACTTC.